This TCR beta chain was sequenced in a study of regulatory T cells in long-lasting Graves disease (dated by TCRdb to 2020 to 2022). For context, the study as a whole: Persistent Graves' disease was defined as antithyroid drug treatment for over 5 years with persistently positive TSH receptor autoantibodies. A total of some 35 samples underwent TCR sequencing: some 13 from persistent and roughly 20 from newly diagnosed Graves' disease patients. The study took place in China and was registered as a clinical trial. Persistent Graves' disease patients were compared with newly diagnosed Graves' disease patients by peripheral blood TCR sequencing and RNA sequencing. Antithyroid drugs had been taken for 10 to 13 years on average by persistent Graves' disease patients in the clinical cohort.

Of note for this clonotype: What this receptor recognizes is not known. Per-base qualities were not stored, and no clone one base away is much larger.

The time point label on this specimen signifies: persistent/refractory GD, antithyroid drugs over 5 years with positive TRAb. For both TCR sequencing and RNA sequencing, RNA was extracted from PBMCs in TRIzol. Graves' disease was diagnosed according to American Thyroid Association guidelines. Patients for the study were recruited at an endocrinology department in Xi'an, China. Each patient gave approximately 10 milliliters of peripheral blood, collected in an EDTA anticoagulant tube. Ficoll Paque Plus density gradient separation was used to isolate PBMCs, and no additional T cell sorting was done. An Agilent 2100 Bioanalyzer and agarose gel were used to assess RNA quality, and a NanoDrop 2000 was used to measure RNA concentration. Library method: multiplex PCR. The instrument was an Illumina HiSeq 4000. CDR3 regions were amplified by Arm-PCR with iRepertoire HTBI primers to construct TCR beta libraries. Gel purification was performed on PCR products prior to sequencing. Per the original workflow: A total of roughly 58 TRBV and under 15 TRBJ segments were identified across samples and were used for gene usage analysis of CDR3 amino acid clonotypes. Filtered high-quality paired reads were merged into contigs using COPE and FqMerger. BLAST was used to align contigs to the IMGT TRBV, TRBD and TRBJ reference genes, and CDR3 was defined following IMGT. Any clonotype with a frequency above 0.1% was counted as a highly expanded clone. Shannon entropy was used to measure repertoire diversity, and the Gini coefficient was used to measure V-J evenness. A clonotype found in more than one individual was treated as public. In TCRdb, the public reads were trimmed at Q25 with fastp and aligned with MiXCR, with productive beta chains retained. Identical CDR3 proteins give one entry, which carries the most common genes and DNA. The V and J calls, along with clone size, are taken from TCRdb and not from the paper's own processing. This sample is represented by around 460,000 distinct CDR3 sequences; less than 25% of them were singletons. 10% to 15% of the sample belongs to the ten largest clones.

General conclusions and limits of the study: Only the TCR beta chain was sequenced and analyzed. The small sample size was acknowledged by the authors as a limitation that may reduce accuracy. Compared with newly diagnosed patients, persistent Graves' disease patients had lower TCR Shannon entropy and fewer highly expanded clones, which suggests clonal expansion. Because the primary lesion, thyroid tissue, could not be accessed, the study looked at peripheral blood alone. Persistent patients shared more public clonotypes among themselves (roughly 2,700) than newly diagnosed patients did (more than 950). Persistent disease showed preferential use of TRBV28, TRBJ1-2 and TRBJ2-5, whereas newly diagnosed disease favored TRBV20-1 and TRBJ2-1.

From a lookup of the germline V gene (reference sequence), CDR1 and CDR2 are GTSNPN and SVGIG. The V end loses 0 bases and the J end loses 4 bases, and a stretch of 21 bases separates them. The CDR3 contains 17 residues, cysteine and phenylalanine counted. The sequence is cut down to CDR3 DNA, 51 bases in frame from base 1. The source is a female donor with Graves disease. The chain is assembled from TRBV30 and TRBJ1-2; TRBD1 is a weak D gene call, 5 bases matching. The source material was peripheral blood mononuclear cells (PBMCs), sampled when the disease was refractory, from a patient treated with antithyroid drugs. Here the CDR3 is given as CAWSVPRAGSLPYGYTF. The DNA sequence is given as TGTGCCTGGAGTGTACCCCGAGCAGGGTCGCTCCCCTATGGCTACACCTTC.